Below, 10 T cell receptor beta chains from the same sample are listed, as sequenced in a study of CD4+ T cells in melanoma (dated 2022 in TCRdb). Library preparation used the immunoSEQ multiplex PCR assay. In its TCRdb copy, this immuneACCESS table keeps in-frame sequences only and misses some clones. Where compared with another copy, unresolved V genes explain less than half of these, and the others have no known cause. The sample table contains about 10,000 clones; only one count was recorded for roughly 66% of them. In total, the top ten clones hold roughly an eighth of the sample. The specimen was cells from a culture (not recorded whether cultured in vitro). Source of these receptors: a human donor with melanoma.

This sequence joins TRBV5-1 and TRBJ2-7; D could derive from TRBD1 or TRBD2 (5 bases each). Per germline, CDR1 SGHRS and CDR2 YFSETQ. V was pared by 1 base and J by 3 bases, with 14 bases between. The length of the CDR3 is 15 residues. The CDR3 region is CASSLTYQGDYEQYF. The CDR3 DNA is TGCGCCAGCAGCTTGACGTACCAGGGAGACTACGAGCAGTACTTC.

The genes are TRBV4-1 and TRBJ2-5; D is possibly TRBD2 (6 bases). Germline lookup yields CDR1 MGHRA and CDR2 YSYEKL. The ends were cut back, 4 bases at V and 5 bases at J, with 20 bases in the middle. The CDR3 is 16 residues long. For the CDR3, the DNA is TGCGCCAGCAGCCCATCCCCCGGGACTTCTGGTGAGACCCAGTACTTC. Amino acids: CASSPSPGTSGETQYF.

This clone was seen once. CDR3 region: CASSRTRVQETQYF. The CDR3 region has the DNA TGTGCCAGCAGCCGGACTAGGGTCCAAGAGACCCAGTACTTC. The V and J genes are TRBV7-8 and TRBJ2-5; 7 nucleotides match TRBD2. J was trimmed by 1 base and V by 5 bases; bases with no gene match: 4. From germline, CDR1 is SGHVS and CDR2 FQNEAQ. This CDR3 has 14 amino acids.

Here the CDR3 DNA reads TGTGCCAGCTCACCATTTCGTGACAGCCCGAACACTGAAGCTTTCTTT. It specifies CASSPFRDSPNTEAFF. This chain uses TRBV18 with TRBJ1-1; the D gene is possibly TRBD1 (5 bases). Trimming stripped 2 bases from V and 1 base from J, with 14 bases between. The CDR3 extends over 16 amino acids. Germline V gives CDR1 KGHSH, CDR2 LQKENI.

The CDR3 nucleotides read TGTGCCAGCAGCCCCGGGGGGGCCGAGACCCAGTACTTC. It codes for CASSPGGAETQYF. This rearrangement joins TRBV7-9 to TRBJ2-5; 8 bases map to TRBD2. The CDR3 is 13 amino acids. In germline, CDR1 is SEHNR, CDR2 FQNEAQ (reference sequence). V shed 5 bases, J shed 5 bases, and the junction held 4 bases outside the gene matches. The full variable domain, completed using reference TRBV7-9 and TRBJ2-5, is DTGVSQNPRHKITKRGQNVTFRCDPISEHNRLYWYRQTLGQGPEFLTYFQNEAQLEKSRLLSDRFSAERPKGSFSTLEIQRTEQGDSAMYLCASSPGGAETQYFGPGTRLLVL.

This clone was picked up a small number of times. Here the CDR3 reads CASSQGGQGGTEAFF. The CDR3, as DNA: TGTGCCAGCAGCCAAGGAGGCCAGGGCGGCACTGAAGCTTTCTTT. This chain joins TRBV4-2 and TRBJ1-1, with a tentative D call TRBD1 (5 bases). Trimming took 1 base from V and 4 from J, leaving 13 bases between them. The germline V gene has CDR1 LGHNA and CDR2 YNFKEQ. The CDR3 has 15 amino acids.

The V gene is TRBV6-1, the J gene TRBJ1-2; weak D call: TRBD1 (6 bases). CDR3 size: 21 residues. Trimming shortened V by 2 bases and J by 7 bases, and 35 bases separated the two germline ends. CDR1 MNHNS and CDR2 SASEGT come from the germline V gene. The CDR3 loop reads CASSELAGASLFFTAAGGYTF. As DNA, the CDR3 is TGTGCCAGCAGTGAACTTGCAGGGGCGTCCCTTTTTTTTACCGCGGCGGGTGGCTACACCTTC.

This clone was recorded only once. The gene calls are TRBV30 and TRBJ2-1, with D unclear. The V and J ends lost 2 bases and 11 bases respectively, with 10 bases between them. Germline values: CDR1 GTSNPN, CDR2 SVGIG (reference sequence). The CDR3 length is 11 residues. The CDR3 region is CAWSRHHQQFF. CDR3 coding DNA: TGTGCCTGGAGTAGACACCATCAGCAGTTCTTC.

V is TRBV2 and J is TRBJ1-5; D is perhaps TRBD1 (6 bases). V was shortened by 6 bases and J by 1 base, with 13 bases between the two germline ends. Per germline, CDR1 SNHLY and CDR2 FYNNEI. The CDR3 extends over 15 amino acids. CDR3 nucleotide sequence: TGTGCCAGCAGAGCCCAGGGGATGAGCAATCAGCCCCAGCATTTT. Residues: CASRAQGMSNQPQHF.

The J gene is TRBJ1-6, the V gene TRBV6-5; D not certain. Germline assignment: CDR1 MNHEY and CDR2 SVGAGI. V dropped 5 bases and J dropped 9 bases, with 11 bases sitting between them. The length of the CDR3 is 13 residues. The CDR3 DNA reads TGTGCCAGCAGTACTAGGACTGTTTCACCCCTCCACTTT. This translates into CASSTRTVSPLHF.